This T cell receptor (beta chain) was documented in a study of T cell responses to AZD1222 COVID-19 vaccine (dated by TCRdb to about 2021). Context from the whole study: Because spike-specific TCR depth and breadth did not differ between the two schedules, AZD1222 recipients who got a second dose at roughly 4 weeks were pooled with those who got a second dose at roughly 12 weeks. A total of about 230 trial participants underwent TCR sequencing, of whom 200 to 220 received two doses of AZD1222 and around 26 received two doses of the MenACWY control vaccine. Trial participants were enrolled by age into subgroups of 18-55, 56-69 and 70-plus years, and about 150, 27 and 61 TCR-sequenced participants, respectively, were included in these subgroups. The full study reports these points: Because no day 14 peak-response samples were available, the repertoires could be characterized only after the peak T cell response. The 56-69-year group was small, and its depth increase did not reach significance, likely because of low power. After two AZD1222 doses, spike-specific TCR breadth and depth were significantly higher than at day 0 and than in MenACWY recipients. Reportedly, almost half of the unique spike-specific TCRs recognized epitopes lying outside the regions that are mutated in the B.1.351 and B.1.1.7 variants. The whole spike protein was spanned by vaccine-associated CD4 TCRs, and dominant responses were seen in regions 160-218 and 743-854. Participants were mostly white British, with more females than males. The authors suggested clonal diversity may have been underestimated. Conclusions about previously exposed vaccinees are limited because only six or seven AZD1222 recipients were SARS-CoV-2 seropositive at baseline.

The CDR3 regions of human TCRbeta chains were analyzed by immunosequencing. Per the original workflow: TCRs in the repertoires were matched against a reference library of SARS-CoV-2-specific TCRs that had been generated with the MIRA antigen-specificity platform. Breadth was defined as the fraction of unique TCRs that were SARS-CoV-2-associated, and depth was defined as the fraction of total T cells that were SARS-CoV-2-associated. Using the MIRA data, each spike-specific TCR was mapped to the spike region that the TCR reacts to and placed in a CD4 or CD8 class. Log10-transformed breadth and depth values were compared by one-way ANOVA with Sidak's multiple comparisons tests. Imported from immuneACCESS, the table was reduced by TCRdb to in-frame sequences with V and J called. These copies leave out some clones; in studies compared against another copy, an unresolved V gene accounts for under half, and the cause of the remainder is not known. The V and J calls and clone size come from that table; D and trimming were worked out from the DNA. Across this sample there are more than 150,000 clones, with approximately 90% seen only once. The ten largest account for under 6.5% of the sample.

As for this clone: The antigen it binds to is not known. Base qualities are missing; no much larger clone stands one base away.

This sample's time point label indicates: baseline before first vaccination. Samples from vaccinated people were obtained from the UK trials COV001 and COV002, which included a single-blind randomized controlled phase 2/3 trial of AZD1222 (ChAdOx1 nCoV-19) in healthy adults. For TCRbeta chain sequencing, PBMC samples were collected from trial participants at day 0 and at day 28 after the second dose. The sequenced sample was peripheral blood, obtained on day 0 of AZD1222 vaccination. This sequence was found in an adult in good health.

CDR3 protein: CASSPDSGGSNTGELFF. At the DNA level, the sequence is TGTGCCAGCAGCCCGGATAGCGGGGGGTCTAACACCGGGGAGCTGTTTTTT. Rearrangement joined TRBV5-4 to TRBJ2-2, and TRBD2 matches 10 of the central bases. The CDR3 starts with the cysteine, ends with the phenylalanine, and has 17 residues. CDR3 DNA only is kept here, 51 bases in frame from base 1. After removal of 4 bases from V and 2 bases from J, the junction retains 8 bases not matched to a gene. Based on the germline V gene (reference sequence), the CDR1 and CDR2 sequences are SGHNT and YYREEE.